Given below is one TCR beta chain in context. The entry originates in a study of blood T cell repertoires in COVID-19. Study as a whole: The samples span acute and convalescent COVID-19 from the United States, Italy and Spain.

Germline-derived CDR1 and CDR2 are LNHNV and YYDKDF (reference sequence). There are 15 residues in the CDR3. V shed 1 base, J shed 2 bases, and the junction held 4 bases outside the gene matches. The protocol was immunoSEQ multiplex PCR, while the TCRdb copy is restricted to in-frame clones and leaves out a portion. The table includes about 230,000 clones, 89% detected once. Ages ranged from roughly 18 to 95 years, with residence in 24 US areas. Each participant's cohort was designated according to participant-reported clinical history. This clonotype was obtained from a woman aged 30 to 39 with acute COVID-19. The material sequenced was PBMCs or T cells enriched from blood (not recorded which). The chain links TRBV15 to TRBJ1-2, with 7 positions matching TRBD1. Written as DNA, the CDR3 is TGTGCCACCAGCAGAGGGGACAGCAGAAACTATGGCTACACCTTC. It translates to CATSRGDSRNYGYTF.